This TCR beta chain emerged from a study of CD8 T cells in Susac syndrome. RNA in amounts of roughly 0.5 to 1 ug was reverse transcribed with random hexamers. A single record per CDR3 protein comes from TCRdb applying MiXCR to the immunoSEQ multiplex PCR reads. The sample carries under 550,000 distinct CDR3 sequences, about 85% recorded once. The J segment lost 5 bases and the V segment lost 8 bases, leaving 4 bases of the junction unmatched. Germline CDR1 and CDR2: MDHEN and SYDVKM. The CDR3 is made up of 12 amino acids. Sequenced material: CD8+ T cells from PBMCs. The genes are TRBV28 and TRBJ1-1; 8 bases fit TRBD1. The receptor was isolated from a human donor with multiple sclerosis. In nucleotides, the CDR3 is TGTGCCAGCGGAGACAGGGGAACTGAAGCTTTCTTT. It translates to CASGDRGTEAFF. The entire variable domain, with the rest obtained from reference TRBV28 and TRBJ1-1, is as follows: DVKVTQSSRYLVKRTGEKVFLECVQDMDHENMFWYRQDPGLGLRLIYFSYDVKMKEKGDIPEGYSVSREKKERFSLILESASTNQTSMYLCASGDRGTEAFFGQGTRLTVV.